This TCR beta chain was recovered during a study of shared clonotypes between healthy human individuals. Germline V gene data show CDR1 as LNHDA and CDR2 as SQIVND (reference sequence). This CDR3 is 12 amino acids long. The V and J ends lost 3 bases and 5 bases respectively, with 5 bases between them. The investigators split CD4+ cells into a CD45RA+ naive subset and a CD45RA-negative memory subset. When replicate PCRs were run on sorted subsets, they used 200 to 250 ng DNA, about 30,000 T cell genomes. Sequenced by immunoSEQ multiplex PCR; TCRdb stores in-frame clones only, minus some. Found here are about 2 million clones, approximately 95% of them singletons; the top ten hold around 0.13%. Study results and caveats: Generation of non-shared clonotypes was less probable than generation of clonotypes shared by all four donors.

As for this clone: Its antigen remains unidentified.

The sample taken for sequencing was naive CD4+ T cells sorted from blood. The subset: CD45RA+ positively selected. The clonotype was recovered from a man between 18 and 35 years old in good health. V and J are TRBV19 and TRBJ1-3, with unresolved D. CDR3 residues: CASSIGRNTIYF. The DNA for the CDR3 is TGTGCCAGTAGTATCGGGAGAAACACCATATATTTT.